The 21 T cell receptor beta chains presented below share a single source sample, sequenced in a study of OX40 agonist ivuxolimab in advanced cancers. Libraries were prepared by immunoSEQ multiplex PCR; TCRdb keeps only in-frame clonotypes and omits some of them. The sample shows roughly 150,000 clones, approximately 94% of them seen only once. The starting material was CD4+ or CD8+ T cells sorted from blood, obtained in a trial of the OX40 agonist ivuxolimab. The receptors originated from an adult with an advanced solid tumor such as melanoma, head and neck, liver or kidney cancer.

The chain recombines TRBV5-1 with TRBJ2-3; no clear D. This CDR3 has 16 residues. Germline values: CDR1 SGHRS, CDR2 YFSETQ. The ends were cut back, 6 bases at V and 4 bases at J, with 21 bases in the middle. CDR3 coding DNA: TGCGCCAGCACCGATGGGTCAGGCCTAGGGTCAGATACGCAGTATTTT. Translated: CASTDGSGLGSDTQYF.

This chain uses TRBV5-1 with TRBJ2-7, with TRBD2 matching over 10 bases. The junction had 9 bases not matched to a gene; V was cut back by 4 bases and J by 2 bases. Per germline, CDR1 SGHRS and CDR2 YFSETQ. The CDR3 is made up of 16 amino acids. CDR3 amino acids: CASSPGRTSGTYEQYF. DNA for the CDR3: TGCGCCAGCAGCCCAGGTCGGACTAGCGGAACCTACGAGCAGTACTTC.

This chain uses TRBV10-3 with TRBJ2-6; 7 bases are shared with TRBD1. The CDR3 contains 22 residues. V trimming: 0 bases; J trimming: 4 bases; junction bases outside the gene matches: 21. CDR1 is ENHRY and CDR2 is SYGVKD in the germline V gene. The CDR3 region is CAISESVLGTEYLSLGANVLTF. The CDR3 DNA is TGTGCCATCAGTGAGTCGGTTCTCGGGACAGAATACCTCTCTCTCGGGGCCAACGTCCTGACTTTC.

DNA of the CDR3: TGTGCCAGCTGCCCGGGCGGGGAGAGCTCTGGAAACACCATATATTTT. Its translation is CASCPGGESSGNTIYF. V and J are TRBV28 and TRBJ1-3; D gene uncertain. The germline CDR1 and CDR2 sequences are MDHEN and SYDVKM. This CDR3 has 16 amino acids. Deletions cut 8 bases from V and 0 bases from J, with 17 bases between.

The chain is built from TRBV2 and TRBJ1-4, with no clear D. The germline V gene has CDR1 SNHLY and CDR2 FYNNEI. Trimming removed 7 bases from V and 5 bases from J, with 14 bases in between. CDR3 size: 14 residues. The CDR3 is CASNVFGPNEKLFF. The CDR3 region has the DNA TGTGCCAGCAATGTTTTCGGCCCAAATGAAAAACTGTTTTTT. Complete variable domain (other parts from reference TRBV2 and TRBJ1-4): EPEVTQTPSHQVTQMGQEVILRCVPISNHLYFYWYRQILGQKVEFLVSFYNNEISEKSEIFDDQFSVERPDGSNFTLKIRSTKLEDSAMYFCASNVFGPNEKLFFGSGTQLSVL.

The rearrangement uses TRBV5-4 and TRBJ2-3, with D possibly matching TRBD2 (6 bases). The CDR3 spans 15 residues. Germline CDR1 and CDR2: SGHNT and YYREEE (reference sequence). The V end was cut by 2 bases, the J end by 4 bases, with 14 bases between. CDR3 nucleotides: TGTGCCAGCAGCTTTTTCGGAGGGTCGGCAGATACGCAGTATTTT. Translating gives CASSFFGGSADTQYF.

The chain carries TRBV4-2 and TRBJ1-3; possible D gene TRBD1, 5 bases. This CDR3 region has 17 residues. V was shortened by 4 bases and J by 1 base, with 17 bases between the two germline ends. Per the germline V gene, CDR1 is LGHNA and CDR2 is YNFKEQ. The CDR3 DNA follows: TGTGCCAGCAGCCTAAGCGGGGGGACCCCATCTGGAAACACCATATATTTT. Translation: CASSLSGGTPSGNTIYF.

The chain has TRBV6-5 and TRBJ1-1, with D perhaps matching TRBD1 (6 bases). The CDR3 has 14 residues. Germline CDR1 and CDR2: MNHEY and SVGAGI. Trimming shortened V by 2 bases and J by 0 bases, and 7 bases separated the two germline ends. CDR3 loop: CASSYGQMNTEAFF. The CDR3 DNA is TGTGCCAGCAGTTACGGACAGATGAACACTGAAGCTTTCTTT.

This clone came up once. The gene calls are TRBV4-1 and TRBJ1-5; D might be TRBD1 (5 bases). V shed 0 bases and J shed 5 bases, with 14 bases lying between them. CDR1 is MGHRA and CDR2 is YSYEKL in the germline V gene. The CDR3 is 16 residues long. CDR3 amino acids: CASSQDPGTPDQPQHF. For the CDR3, the DNA is TGCGCCAGCAGCCAAGATCCTGGGACTCCCGATCAGCCCCAGCATTTT.

CDR3 region: CASSLERTGNQPQHF. The CDR3 bases are TGTGCCAGCAGTTTAGAGCGGACAGGGAATCAGCCCCAGCATTTT. V and J are TRBV27 and TRBJ1-5, with TRBD1 identical over 8 bases. CDR3 length: 15 residues. Germline lookup yields CDR1 MNHEY and CDR2 SMNVEV (reference sequence). V gave up 2 bases and J gave up 4 bases; unmatched junction bases: 4.

The V gene is TRBV29-1, the J gene TRBJ2-1; D might be TRBD1 or TRBD2, each matching 6 bases. The CDR3 has 15 residues. V was clipped by 4 bases and J by 6 bases, with 19 bases between them. Germline lookup yields CDR1 SQVTM and CDR2 ANQGSEA. The CDR3 DNA reads TGCAGCGTTGGGGGGGCGGGAACAATTATCAATGAGCAGTTCTTC. It specifies CSVGGAGTIINEQFF.

The V call is TRBV5-1, the J call TRBJ1-6, with 8 bases identical to TRBD1. The CDR3 extends over 19 amino acids. CDR1 and CDR2 from the germline V gene are SGHRS and YFSETQ. The J segment lost 7 bases and the V segment lost 0 bases, leaving 15 bases of the junction unmatched. The CDR3 DNA follows: TGCGCCAGCAGCTTGGCCGGAATAGGACAGGGTGTAATAAATTCACCCCTCCACTTT. As protein: CASSLAGIGQGVINSPLHF.

This clone was recorded only once. This chain connects TRBV2 to TRBJ2-1, with 11 nucleotides matching TRBD2. Trimming took 7 bases from V and 3 from J; bases not matched to a gene: 8. The CDR3 has 16 amino acids. Germline loops: CDR1 SNHLY, CDR2 FYNNEI. In DNA, the CDR3 is TGTGCCAGCATCCCCGACCTAGCGGGGGGCTACAATGAGCAGTTCTTC. Amino acids: CASIPDLAGGYNEQFF.

The rearrangement links TRBV6-6 to TRBJ1-4; 11 positions match TRBD1. Germline V gene lookup returns CDR1 MNHNY and CDR2 SVGAGI (reference sequence). The length of the CDR3 is 16 residues. V dropped 1 base and J dropped 4; count of bases not matched to a gene: 2. The CDR3 reads CASSYFGTGGNEKLFF. The CDR3 region has the DNA TGTGCCAGCAGTTACTTCGGGACAGGGGGTAATGAAAAACTGTTTTTT.

This chain uses TRBV28 with TRBJ1-5; weak D call: TRBD1 (5 bases). CDR3 length equals 15 residues. Looked up from germline, CDR1 is MDHEN and CDR2 is SYDVKM. V lost 6 bases and J lost 2, with 14 bases in between. In DNA, the CDR3 is TGTGCCAGCAGGACCGGGGGAGCGGGCAATCAGCCCCAGCATTTT. This encodes CASRTGGAGNQPQHF. The full variable domain, rest sourced from reference TRBV28 and TRBJ1-5, is DVKVTQSSRYLVKRTGEKVFLECVQDMDHENMFWYRQDPGLGLRLIYFSYDVKMKEKGDIPEGYSVSREKKERFSLILESASTNQTSMYLCASRTGGAGNQPQHFGDGTRLSIL.

The chain joins TRBV5-1 to TRBJ1-4, with 7 bases fitting TRBD1. V lost 0 bases to trimming and J lost 3 bases; unmatched junction nucleotides: 8. CDR1 and CDR2 from the germline V gene are SGHRS and YFSETQ. The CDR3 is 17 amino acids. For the CDR3, the DNA is TGCGCCAGCAGCTTGGGGGACAGTGTTTTTTCTAATGAAAAACTGTTTTTT. Translated: CASSLGDSVFSNEKLFF.

The chain combines TRBV11-3 with TRBJ2-3; tentative D call: TRBD1 (6 bases). Deletions cut 4 bases from V and 4 bases from J, with 18 bases between. Germline V gene lookup returns CDR1 SGHNT and CDR2 YENEEA. The CDR3 runs to 16 residues. This CDR3 is CASSYTIRGGADTQYF. CDR3 sequence (DNA): TGTGCCAGCAGCTATACTATCAGGGGTGGGGCAGATACGCAGTATTTT.

The V gene is TRBV5-1, the J gene TRBJ2-5, with 10 nucleotides matching TRBD2. Germline-derived CDR1 and CDR2 are SGHRS and YFSETQ. V shed 3 bases and J 0 bases; nucleotides not matched to a gene: 14. The CDR3 consists of 19 residues. The CDR3 here is CASSSTLLGSGGYQETQYF. In DNA, the CDR3 is TGCGCCAGCAGCTCCACCCTGTTGGGTAGCGGGGGGTACCAAGAGACCCAGTACTTC.

V gene TRBV5-1 combines with J gene TRBJ1-2; no reliable D call. Germline V CDR1 and CDR2: SGHRS, YFSETQ. Trimming removed 4 bases at V and 7 bases at J, with 11 bases between. The CDR3 totals 12 residues. In DNA, the CDR3 is TGCGCCAGCAGCCCTGGGTTAAGTGGCTACACCTTC. Its protein is CASSPGLSGYTF.

V and J are TRBV7-6 and TRBJ2-5, with D possibly TRBD1 on 6 matching bases. Trimming removed 1 base from V and 5 bases from J, with 14 bases in between. Germline-derived CDR1 and CDR2 are SGHVS and FNYEAQ. The CDR3 contains 15 residues. Written as DNA, the CDR3 is TGTGCCAGCAGCTTAGGGGGGCGGAGAGGGGAGACCCAGTACTTC. Translating gives CASSLGGRRGETQYF.

This chain links TRBV19 with TRBJ2-5; 11 bases are shared with TRBD1. Germline CDR1 is LNHDA and CDR2 is SQIVND (reference sequence). V shed 4 bases and J 4 bases; nucleotides not matched to a gene: 2. This CDR3 is 14 amino acids long. In DNA, the CDR3 is TGTGCCAGTAGTAGGGACAGGGGGGGAGAGACCCAGTACTTC. Encoded protein: CASSRDRGGETQYF.